The T cell receptor (beta chain) under discussion was sequenced for a study of beta chain features in type 1 diabetes. Overall study results and limits: Shortening of TCRB CDR3s, moderate but significant, appeared in all four CD4+ subsets of Type 1 diabetes patients.

In all sorted populations, purity surpassed 95%. With regard to this clone: The antigen is not known.

With 4 bases removed from V and 7 bases from J, the gap between germline ends came to 15 bases. The CDR3 spans 14 residues. CDR1 and CDR2 from the germline V gene are SGHRS and YFSETQ. Sequenced material consisted of expressed TCRB transcripts (all of the isolated RNA was reverse transcribed). Approximately 3.7 million reads per sample on average were obtained from naive, central memory and regulatory T cell samples. Sequenced by immunoSEQ multiplex PCR; TCRdb stores in-frame clones only, minus some. The sample has around 250,000 clones, around 21% seen once; the top ten hold 0.028%. The receptor was derived from a woman aged 35 to 49 with type 1 diabetes. V usage is TRBV5-1 and J usage is TRBJ2-1, with D perhaps TRBD1 (6 bases). The sequencing input was naive CD4+ T cells from blood. The chain's CDR3 is CASSISQGGNEQFF. CDR3 nucleotides: TGCGCCAGCAGCATATCACAGGGTGGAAATGAGCAGTTCTTC.